This T cell receptor beta chain is from a study of shared clonotypes between healthy human individuals. On the study more broadly: Those who served as donors were a couple of women and a few men between the ages of 18 and 49. Study-wide results and limits: Sequencing depth was predicted to influence how clonotypes are shared among donors.

CD8 cells regarded as naive lacked CD45RO, were positively chosen for CCR7, and omitted terminally differentiated effector memory CD45RA+ cells. Each subset's genomic DNA was split evenly across several immunoSEQ plates. The table came from immunoSEQ multiplex PCR; TCRdb's copy has only in-frame clones and leaves some out. Of around 550,000 clones in the sample, 85% to 95% were seen once. With regard to this clone: The antigen is undetermined.

Sequencing was performed on naive CD8+ T cells sorted from blood. The clonotype originates from a woman in her 30s in good health.

The CDR3 spells CASSWDSNYGYTF. CDR3 DNA: TGTGCCAGCAGTTGGGACAGCAACTATGGCTACACCTTC. The rearrangement uses TRBV6-5 and TRBJ1-2; 7 nucleotides align to TRBD1. V was clipped by 4 bases and J by 2 bases; unmatched bases: 1. Germline CDR1 reads MNHEY; CDR2 reads SVGAGI. The CDR3 covers 13 residues.